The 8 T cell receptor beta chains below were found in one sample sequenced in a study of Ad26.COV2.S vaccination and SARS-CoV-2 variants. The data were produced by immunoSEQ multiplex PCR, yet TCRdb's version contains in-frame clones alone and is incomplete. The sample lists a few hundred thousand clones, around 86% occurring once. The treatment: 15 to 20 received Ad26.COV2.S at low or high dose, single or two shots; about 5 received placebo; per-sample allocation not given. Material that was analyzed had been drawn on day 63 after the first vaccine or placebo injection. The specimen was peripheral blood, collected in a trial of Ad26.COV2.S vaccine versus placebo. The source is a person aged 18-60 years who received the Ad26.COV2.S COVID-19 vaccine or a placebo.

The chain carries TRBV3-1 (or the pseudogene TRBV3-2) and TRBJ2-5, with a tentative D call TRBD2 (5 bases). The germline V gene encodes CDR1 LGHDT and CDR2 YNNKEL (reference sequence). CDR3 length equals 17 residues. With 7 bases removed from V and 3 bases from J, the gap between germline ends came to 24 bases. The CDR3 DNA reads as TGTGCCAGCACCCACTCCGGCCTAGCTGGGGTTAAAGAGACCCAGTACTTC. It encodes CASTHSGLAGVKETQYF.

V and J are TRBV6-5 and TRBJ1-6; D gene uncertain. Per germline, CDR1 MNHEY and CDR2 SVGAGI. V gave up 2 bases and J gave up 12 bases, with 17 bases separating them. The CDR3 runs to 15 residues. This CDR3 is CASSYDSSEVKPLHF. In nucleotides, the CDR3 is TGTGCCAGCAGTTACGATTCCTCAGAGGTTAAACCCCTCCACTTT.

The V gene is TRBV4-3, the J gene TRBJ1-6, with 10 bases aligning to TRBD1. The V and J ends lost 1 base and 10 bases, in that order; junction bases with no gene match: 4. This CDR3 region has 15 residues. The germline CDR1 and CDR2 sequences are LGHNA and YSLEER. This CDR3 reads CASSQVGQGSSPLHF. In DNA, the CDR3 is TGCGCCAGCAGCCAAGTGGGACAGGGGTCATCACCCCTCCACTTT.

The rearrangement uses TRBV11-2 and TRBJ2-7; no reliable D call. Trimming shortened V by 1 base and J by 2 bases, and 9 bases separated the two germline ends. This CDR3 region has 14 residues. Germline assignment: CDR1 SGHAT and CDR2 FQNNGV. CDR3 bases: TGTGCCAGCAGCTTAGTGGGTCGAGCCTACGAGCAGTACTTC. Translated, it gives CASSLVGRAYEQYF.

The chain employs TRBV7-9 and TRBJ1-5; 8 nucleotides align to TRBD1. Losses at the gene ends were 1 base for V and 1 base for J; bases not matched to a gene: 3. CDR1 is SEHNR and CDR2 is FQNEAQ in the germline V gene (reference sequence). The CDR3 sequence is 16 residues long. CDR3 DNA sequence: TGTGCCAGCAGCTTAGAACAGGGGGGAAGCAATCAGCCCCAGCATTTT. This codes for CASSLEQGGSNQPQHF. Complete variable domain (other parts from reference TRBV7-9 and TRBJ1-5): DTGVSQNPRHKITKRGQNVTFRCDPISEHNRLYWYRQTLGQGPEFLTYFQNEAQLEKSRLLSDRFSAERPKGSFSTLEIQRTEQGDSAMYLCASSLEQGGSNQPQHFGDGTRLSIL.

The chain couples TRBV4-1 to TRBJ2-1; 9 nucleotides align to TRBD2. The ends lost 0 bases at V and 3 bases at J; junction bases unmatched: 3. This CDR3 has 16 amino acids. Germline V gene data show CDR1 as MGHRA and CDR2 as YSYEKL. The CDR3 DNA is TGCGCCAGCAGCCAAGATTTAGCGGGGGACTACAATGAGCAGTTCTTC. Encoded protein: CASSQDLAGDYNEQFF.

The DNA for the CDR3 is TGTGCCAGCACCTGGACAGACTCTGGGGCCAACGTCCTGACTTTC. Translation gives CASTWTDSGANVLTF. The gene calls are TRBV2 and TRBJ2-6, with D perhaps matching TRBD1 (6 bases). There are 15 residues in the CDR3. CDR1 SNHLY and CDR2 FYNNEI come from the germline V gene. The V end lost 7 bases, the J end lost 0 bases, and 10 bases lay between the germline ends.

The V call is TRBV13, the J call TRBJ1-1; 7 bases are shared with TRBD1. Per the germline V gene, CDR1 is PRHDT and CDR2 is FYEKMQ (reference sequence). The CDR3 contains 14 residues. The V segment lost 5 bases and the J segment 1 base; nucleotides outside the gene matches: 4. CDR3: CASSGRDRNTEAFF. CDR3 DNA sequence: TGTGCCAGCAGCGGCCGGGACAGGAACACTGAAGCTTTCTTT.